Included here is one T cell receptor (beta chain) sequence, with context. V shed 7 bases, J shed 3 bases, and the junction held 5 bases outside the gene matches. Germline-derived CDR1 and CDR2 are SNHLY and FYNNEI. The CDR3 runs to 13 residues. The record originates from a study of blood T cell repertoires in COVID-19. Background on the study: The study drew acute and convalescent COVID-19 samples from the United States, Italy and Spain. PBMCs, B-cell-depleted T cells, or T cells were the source of the cDNA or gDNA that made up the material.

Using immunoSEQ multiplex PCR, the repertoire was profiled, and TCRdb retains in-frame clones only, with some absent. The data hold approximately 230,000 clones, with about nine tenths observed a single time. This clonotype was sampled from a young man who had recovered from COVID-19. The chain employs TRBV2 and TRBJ1-2, with 7 bases aligning to TRBD1. Sequencing was carried out using peripheral blood. CDR3 nucleotides: TGTGCCAGCATGACAGGGATGGACTATGGCTACACCTTC. It yields the protein CASMTGMDYGYTF.